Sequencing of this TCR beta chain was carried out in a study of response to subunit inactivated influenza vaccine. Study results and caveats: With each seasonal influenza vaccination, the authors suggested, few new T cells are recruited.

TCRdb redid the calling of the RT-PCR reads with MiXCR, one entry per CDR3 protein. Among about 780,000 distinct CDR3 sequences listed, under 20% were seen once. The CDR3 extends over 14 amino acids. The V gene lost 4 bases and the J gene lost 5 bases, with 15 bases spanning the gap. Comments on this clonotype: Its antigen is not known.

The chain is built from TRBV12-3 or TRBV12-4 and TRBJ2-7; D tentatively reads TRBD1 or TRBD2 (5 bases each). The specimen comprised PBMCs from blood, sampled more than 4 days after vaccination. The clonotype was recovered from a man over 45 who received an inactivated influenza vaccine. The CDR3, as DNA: TGTGCCAGCAGTTCGGGGACGCTGCTGAACGAGCAGTACTTC. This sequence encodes CASSSGTLLNEQYF.